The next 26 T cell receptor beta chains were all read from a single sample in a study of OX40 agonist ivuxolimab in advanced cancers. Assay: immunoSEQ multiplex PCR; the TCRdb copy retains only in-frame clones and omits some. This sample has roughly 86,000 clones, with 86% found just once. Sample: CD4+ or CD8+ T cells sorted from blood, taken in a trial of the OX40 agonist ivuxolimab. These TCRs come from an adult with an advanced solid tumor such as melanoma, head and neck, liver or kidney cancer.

CDR3 in DNA: TGTGCCAGCTCACCACTTGAGGGGGGCTACGAGCAGTACTTC. Translation: CASSPLEGGYEQYF. The V gene is TRBV18, the J gene TRBJ2-7; D may correspond to TRBD1 or TRBD2 (6 bases each). The CDR3 consists of 14 residues. Germline CDR1 and CDR2: KGHSH and LQKENI. V was pared by 1 base and J by 3 bases, with 10 bases between.

The CDR3 coding sequence is TGTGCCAGCAGCCCGACAGGGATCAGCAATCAGCCCCAGCATTTT. Translation gives CASSPTGISNQPQHF. The J gene is TRBJ1-5, the V gene TRBV5-8, with 7 bases matching TRBD1. V lost 4 bases to trimming and J lost 1 base; unmatched junction nucleotides: 5. This CDR3 is 15 amino acids long. Per the germline V gene, CDR1 is SGHTS and CDR2 is YDEGEE.

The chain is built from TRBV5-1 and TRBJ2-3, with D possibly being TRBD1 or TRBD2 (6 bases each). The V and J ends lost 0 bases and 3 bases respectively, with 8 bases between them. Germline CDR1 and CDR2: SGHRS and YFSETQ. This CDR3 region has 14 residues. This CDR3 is CASSLEGGTDTQYF. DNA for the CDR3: TGCGCCAGCAGCTTGGAGGGGGGTACAGATACGCAGTATTTT.

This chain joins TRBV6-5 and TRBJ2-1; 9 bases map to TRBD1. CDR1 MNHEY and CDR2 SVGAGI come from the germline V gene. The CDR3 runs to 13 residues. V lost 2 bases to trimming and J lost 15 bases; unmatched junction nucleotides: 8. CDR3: CASSYQRDRVTFF. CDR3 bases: TGTGCCAGCAGTTACCAGCGGGACAGGGTCACGTTCTTC.

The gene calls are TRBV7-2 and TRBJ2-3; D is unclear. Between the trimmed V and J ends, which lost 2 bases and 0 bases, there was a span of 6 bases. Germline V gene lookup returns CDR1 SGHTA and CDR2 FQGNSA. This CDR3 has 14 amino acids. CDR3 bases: TGTGCCAGCAGCTTACGCTGGAGCACAGATACGCAGTATTTT. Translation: CASSLRWSTDTQYF.

The DNA of the CDR3 is TGTGCCAGCAGCCCGACCGCAGGGACCGGGGCCAACGTCCTGACTTTC. It specifies CASSPTAGTGANVLTF. V and J are TRBV7-7 and TRBJ2-6; D tentatively fits TRBD1 or TRBD2 (5 bases each). V lost 5 bases, J lost 4 bases, and 15 bases lay in between. This CDR3 has 16 residues. Germline V gene data show CDR1 as SSHAT and CDR2 as FNYEAQ (reference sequence).

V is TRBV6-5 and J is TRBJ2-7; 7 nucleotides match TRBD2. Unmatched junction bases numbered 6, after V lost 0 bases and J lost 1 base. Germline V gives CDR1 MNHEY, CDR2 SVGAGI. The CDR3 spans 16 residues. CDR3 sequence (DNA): TGTGCCAGCAGTTACTCTGGCGCTAGCGGATCCTACGAGCAGTACTTC. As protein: CASSYSGASGSYEQYF.

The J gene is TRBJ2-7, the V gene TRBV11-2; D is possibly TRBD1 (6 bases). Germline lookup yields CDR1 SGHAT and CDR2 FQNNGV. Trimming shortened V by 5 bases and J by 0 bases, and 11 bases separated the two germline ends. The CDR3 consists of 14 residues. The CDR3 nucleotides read TGTGCCAGCAGCGCCTGGACAGTCTCCTACGAGCAGTACTTC. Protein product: CASSAWTVSYEQYF.

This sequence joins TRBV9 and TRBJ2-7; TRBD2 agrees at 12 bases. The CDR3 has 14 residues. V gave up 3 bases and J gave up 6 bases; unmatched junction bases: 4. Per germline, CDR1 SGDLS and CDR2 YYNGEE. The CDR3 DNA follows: TGTGCCAGCAGCGCTACGGGACTAGCGGGCGAGCAGTACTTC. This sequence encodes CASSATGLAGEQYF.

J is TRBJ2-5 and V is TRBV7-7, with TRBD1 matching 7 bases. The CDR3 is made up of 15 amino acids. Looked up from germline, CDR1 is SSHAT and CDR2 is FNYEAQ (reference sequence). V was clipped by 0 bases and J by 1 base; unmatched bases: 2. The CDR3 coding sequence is TGTGCCAGCAGCTTAGCGGGACAGATCCAAGAGACCCAGTACTTC. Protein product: CASSLAGQIQETQYF.

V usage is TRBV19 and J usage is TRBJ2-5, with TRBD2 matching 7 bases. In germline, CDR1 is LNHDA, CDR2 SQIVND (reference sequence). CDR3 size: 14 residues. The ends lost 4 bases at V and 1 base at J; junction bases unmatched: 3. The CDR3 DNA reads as TGTGCCAGTAGTAATGGGGGGGTCCAAGAGACCCAGTACTTC. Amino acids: CASSNGGVQETQYF.

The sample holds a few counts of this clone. CDR3 DNA: TGTGCCAGCAGCTATAGCGGGAGCTGGACCGGGGAGCTGTTTTTT. Translation: CASSYSGSWTGELFF. The V gene is TRBV28, the J gene TRBJ2-2, with 9 positions matching TRBD2. Germline V gene sequence: CDR1 MDHEN, CDR2 SYDVKM. V shed 6 bases and J 5 bases; nucleotides not matched to a gene: 7. The CDR3 runs to 15 residues.

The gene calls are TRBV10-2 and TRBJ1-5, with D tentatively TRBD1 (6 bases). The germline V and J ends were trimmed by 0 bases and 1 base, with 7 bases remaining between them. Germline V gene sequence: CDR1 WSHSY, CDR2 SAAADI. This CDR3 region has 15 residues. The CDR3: CASSESGGSNQPQHF. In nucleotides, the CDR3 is TGCGCCAGCAGTGAGTCAGGGGGAAGCAATCAGCCCCAGCATTTT.

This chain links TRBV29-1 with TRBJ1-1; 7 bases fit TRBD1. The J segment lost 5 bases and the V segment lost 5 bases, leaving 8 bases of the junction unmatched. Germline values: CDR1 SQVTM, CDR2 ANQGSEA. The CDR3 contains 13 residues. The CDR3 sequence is CSVSRQGGTEAFF. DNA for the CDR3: TGCAGCGTTTCTCGACAGGGAGGGACTGAAGCTTTCTTT.

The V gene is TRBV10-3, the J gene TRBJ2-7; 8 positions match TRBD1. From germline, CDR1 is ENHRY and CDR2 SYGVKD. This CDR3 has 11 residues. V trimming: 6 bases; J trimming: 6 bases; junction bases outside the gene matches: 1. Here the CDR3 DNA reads TGTGCCATCAGGGACAGGGCCGAGCAGTACTTC. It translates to CAIRDRAEQYF.

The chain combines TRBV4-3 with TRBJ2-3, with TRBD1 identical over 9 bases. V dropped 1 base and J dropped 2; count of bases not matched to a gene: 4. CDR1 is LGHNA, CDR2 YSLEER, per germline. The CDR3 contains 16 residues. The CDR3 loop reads CASSQAGQGYTDTQYF. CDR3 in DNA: TGCGCCAGCAGCCAAGCTGGACAGGGGTACACAGATACGCAGTATTTT.

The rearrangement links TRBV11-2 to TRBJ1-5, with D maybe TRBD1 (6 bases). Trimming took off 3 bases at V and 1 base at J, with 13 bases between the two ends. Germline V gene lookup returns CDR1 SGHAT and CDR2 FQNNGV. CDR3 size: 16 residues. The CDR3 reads CASSLGGAVSNQPQHF. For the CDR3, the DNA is TGTGCCAGCAGCTTGGGGGGGGCGGTGAGCAATCAGCCCCAGCATTTT.

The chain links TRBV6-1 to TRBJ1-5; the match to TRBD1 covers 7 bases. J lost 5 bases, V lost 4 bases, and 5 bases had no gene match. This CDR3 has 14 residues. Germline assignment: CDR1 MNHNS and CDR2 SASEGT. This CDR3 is CASSVAGGDQPQHF. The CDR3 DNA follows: TGTGCCAGCAGTGTTGCAGGGGGGGATCAGCCCCAGCATTTT.

CDR3 in DNA: TGTGCCAGCAGCCCCCAGACAGGGTGGAACACTGAAGCTTTCTTT. This encodes CASSPQTGWNTEAFF. The gene calls are TRBV14 and TRBJ1-1, with 7 nucleotides matching TRBD1. Germline trimming cut 4 bases from V and 1 base from J; bases unmatched to any gene: 6. Germline CDR1 SGHDN, CDR2 FVKESK. This CDR3 is 15 amino acids long.

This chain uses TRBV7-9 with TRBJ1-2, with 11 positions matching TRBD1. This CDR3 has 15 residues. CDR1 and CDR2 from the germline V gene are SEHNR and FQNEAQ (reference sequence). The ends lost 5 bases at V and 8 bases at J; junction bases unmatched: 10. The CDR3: CASSLFGQGAPGYTF. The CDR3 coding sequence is TGTGCCAGCAGCCTATTCGGACAGGGGGCGCCCGGCTACACCTTC.

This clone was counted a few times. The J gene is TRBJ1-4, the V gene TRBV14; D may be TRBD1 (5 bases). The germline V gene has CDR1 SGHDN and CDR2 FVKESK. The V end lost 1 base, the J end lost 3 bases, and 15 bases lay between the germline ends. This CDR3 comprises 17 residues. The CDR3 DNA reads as TGTGCCAGCAGCCAAGGACCAAGTTGGGGGTCTAATGAAAAACTGTTTTTT. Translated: CASSQGPSWGSNEKLFF.

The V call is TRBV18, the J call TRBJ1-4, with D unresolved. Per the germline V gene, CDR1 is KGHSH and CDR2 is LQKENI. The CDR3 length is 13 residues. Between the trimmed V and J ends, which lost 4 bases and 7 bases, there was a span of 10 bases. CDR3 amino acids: CASSQGLGEKLFF. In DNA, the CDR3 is TGTGCCAGCTCACAGGGTTTGGGTGAAAAACTGTTTTTT.

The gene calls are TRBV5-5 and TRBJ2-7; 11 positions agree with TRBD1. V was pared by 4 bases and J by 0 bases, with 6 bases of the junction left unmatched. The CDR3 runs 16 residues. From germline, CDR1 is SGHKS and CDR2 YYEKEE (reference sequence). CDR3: CASSAPGQGDSYEQYF. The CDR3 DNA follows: TGTGCCAGCAGCGCCCCGGGACAGGGGGACTCCTACGAGCAGTACTTC.

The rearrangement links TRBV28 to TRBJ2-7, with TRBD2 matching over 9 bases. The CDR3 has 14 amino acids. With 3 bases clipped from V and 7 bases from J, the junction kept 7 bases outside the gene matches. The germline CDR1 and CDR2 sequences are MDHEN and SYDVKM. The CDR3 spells CASSLAGGAREQYF. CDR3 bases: TGTGCCAGCAGTTTGGCGGGGGGGGCGCGTGAGCAGTACTTC.

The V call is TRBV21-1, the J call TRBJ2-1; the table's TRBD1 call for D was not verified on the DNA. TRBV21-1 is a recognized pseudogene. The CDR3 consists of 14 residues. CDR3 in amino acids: CASSSRTDYNEQFF. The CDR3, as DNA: TGTGCCAGCAGCAGCCGGACAGACTACAATGAGCAGTTCTTC.

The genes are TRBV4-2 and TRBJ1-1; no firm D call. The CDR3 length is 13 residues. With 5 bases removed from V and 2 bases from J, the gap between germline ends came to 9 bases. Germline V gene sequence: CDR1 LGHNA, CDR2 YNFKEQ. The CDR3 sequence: CASSLEANTEAFF. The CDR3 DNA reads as TGTGCCAGCAGCTTGGAGGCTAACACTGAAGCTTTCTTT.